The 17 T cell receptor beta chains presented below share a single source sample, sequenced in a study of blood T cell repertoires in COVID-19. Only in-frame clones appear in the TCRdb table, and some are missing; sequencing was by immunoSEQ multiplex PCR. The profile covers fewer than 700,000 clones, with around nine tenths appearing a single time and roughly 8% taken by the ten largest. The sample comprised peripheral blood. All receptors come from a woman in her fifties or sixties with COVID-19, enrolled during active disease.

The rearrangement links TRBV5-1 to TRBJ1-1; TRBD1 is a possible D gene (5 bases). Germline V gene sequence: CDR1 SGHRS, CDR2 YFSETQ. The CDR3 runs 12 residues. The V end was cut by 7 bases, the J end by 1 base, with 8 bases between. The CDR3 loop reads CASATGNTEAFF. The CDR3 DNA sequence: TGCGCCAGCGCTACAGGGAACACTGAAGCTTTCTTT.

The chain links TRBV19 to TRBJ2-3; TRBD2 aligns across 14 bases. This CDR3 is built from 16 residues. Trimming took 8 bases from V and 5 from J; bases not matched to a gene: 9. Germline CDR1 LNHDA, CDR2 SQIVND (reference sequence). The CDR3 is CASSFRLAGGKDTQYF. For the CDR3, the DNA is TGTGCCAGTTCCTTCAGACTAGCGGGGGGGAAAGATACGCAGTATTTT.

This clone has a single count. The chain carries TRBV12-3 or TRBV12-4 and TRBJ1-1, with D perhaps matching TRBD1 (6 bases). This CDR3 spans 13 amino acids. With 3 bases removed from V and 7 bases from J, the gap between germline ends came to 12 bases. CDR3 in DNA: TGTGCCAGCAGTTTTGGGGGCGCGGGTGAAGCTTTCTTT. As protein: CASSFGGAGEAFF.

The chain links TRBV27 to TRBJ2-7; 8 bases are a match to TRBD1. Trimming cost V 2 bases and J 5 bases; bases outside gene matches: 5. The germline CDR1 and CDR2 sequences are MNHEY and SMNVEV (reference sequence). CDR3 length: 14 amino acids. CDR3: CASSLETGDDEQYF. The CDR3 bases are TGTGCCAGCAGTTTAGAGACAGGGGACGACGAGCAGTACTTC.

This clone occurred once. This chain links TRBV12-3 or TRBV12-4 with TRBJ1-6; D gene unclear. The CDR3 covers 13 residues. V lost 9 bases, J lost 7 bases, and 13 bases lay in between. CDR3 coding DNA: TGTGCCAGTACTCGAGGTGGAAATTCACCCCTCCACTTT. The encoded protein is CASTRGGNSPLHF.

The rearrangement links TRBV6-6 to TRBJ1-1, with D possibly being TRBD1 (5 bases). V was pared by 6 bases and J by 0 bases, with 14 bases between. This CDR3 is built from 15 residues. The V gene's germline CDR1 is MNHNY and CDR2 SVGAGI (reference sequence). CDR3 sequence reads: CASRRDGRMNTEAFF. CDR3 in DNA: TGTGCCAGCAGACGGGACGGGAGGATGAACACTGAAGCTTTCTTT.

The V gene is TRBV19, the J gene TRBJ2-7, with D perhaps matching TRBD2 (5 bases). Germline-derived CDR1 and CDR2 are LNHDA and SQIVND (reference sequence). The CDR3 spans 13 residues. The germline V and J ends were trimmed by 7 bases and 9 bases, with 19 bases remaining between them. CDR3 DNA: TGTGCCAGTAAGGGCCCCAAGGGCCGGGGGCAGTACTTC. Its protein product is CASKGPKGRGQYF.

The rearrangement joins TRBV9 to TRBJ1-2; a possible D gene is TRBD1 (5 bases). The CDR3 contains 14 residues. V was clipped by 0 bases and J by 7 bases, with 13 bases between them. Germline-derived CDR1 and CDR2 are SGDLS and YYNGEE. This CDR3 reads CASSVEDSWGGYTF. Written as DNA, the CDR3 is TGTGCCAGCAGCGTAGAAGACAGCTGGGGTGGCTACACCTTC.

The chain recombines TRBV3-1 (or the pseudogene TRBV3-2) with TRBJ1-1; D unclear. CDR1 is LGHDT, CDR2 YNNKEL, per germline (reference sequence). The CDR3 spans 13 residues. V dropped 4 bases and J dropped 7 bases, with 13 bases sitting between them. The CDR3 nucleotides read TGTGCCAGCAGCCCCCCCGGCAGGCTTGAAGCTTTCTTT. It encodes CASSPPGRLEAFF.

This sequence joins TRBV6-1 and TRBJ1-1; D unresolved. Germline lookup yields CDR1 MNHNS and CDR2 SASEGT. Between the trimmed V and J ends, which lost 0 bases and 5 bases, there was a span of 19 bases. This CDR3 is 17 amino acids long. In DNA, the CDR3 is TGTGCCAGCAGTGAAGCCTCCTTGGTAGTAGGAGGAACTGAAGCTTTCTTT. This codes for CASSEASLVVGGTEAFF.

The chain employs TRBV2 and TRBJ1-2, with D unclear. The germline CDR1 and CDR2 sequences are SNHLY and FYNNEI. The V end was cut by 5 bases, the J end by 5 bases, with 9 bases between. This CDR3 is 12 amino acids long. This CDR3 is CASSPGRYGYTF. The CDR3 DNA reads TGTGCCAGCAGTCCCGGGAGGTATGGCTACACCTTC.

This rearrangement joins TRBV7-9 to TRBJ2-3, with 7 bases identical to TRBD2. Germline CDR1 reads SEHNR; CDR2 reads FQNEAQ (reference sequence). Unmatched junction bases numbered 8, after V lost 5 bases and J lost 0 bases. The CDR3 has 16 amino acids. The CDR3 sequence: CASSPPSGPSTDTQYF. DNA for the CDR3: TGTGCCAGCAGCCCCCCTAGCGGTCCTAGCACAGATACGCAGTATTTT.

The chain links TRBV5-1 to TRBJ1-4, with 8 bases that match TRBD1. J was trimmed by 6 bases and V by 2 bases; bases with no gene match: 3. Germline assignment: CDR1 SGHRS and CDR2 YFSETQ. CDR3 length equals 14 residues. CDR3 nucleotide sequence: TGCGCCAGCAGCTTCCAGGGGGCCGATGAAAAACTGTTTTTT. Translation: CASSFQGADEKLFF. Variable domain in full (rest from reference TRBV5-1 and TRBJ1-4): KAGVTQTPRYLIKTRGQQVTLSCSPISGHRSVSWYQQTPGQGLQFLFEYFSETQRNKGNFPGRFSGRQFSNSRSEMNVSTLELGDSALYLCASSFQGADEKLFFGSGTQLSVL.

The gene calls are TRBV7-2 and TRBJ1-1; the D gene is possibly TRBD1 (6 bases). Trimming stripped 1 base from V and 10 bases from J, with 13 bases between. Looked up from germline, CDR1 is SGHTA and CDR2 is FQGNSA. The CDR3 length is 13 residues. The CDR3: CASSLVAGEGAFF. DNA of the CDR3: TGTGCCAGCAGCTTAGTTGCAGGGGAAGGAGCTTTCTTT.

The rearrangement joins TRBV29-1 to TRBJ2-5; D gene uncertain. CDR3 length: 11 amino acids. V shed 6 bases and J shed 2 bases, with 7 bases lying between them. Germline CDR1 and CDR2: SQVTM and ANQGSEA. The DNA for the CDR3 is TGCAGCGTAGGAGTACAAGAGACCCAGTACTTC. Translation gives CSVGVQETQYF.

This clone has just one count. The V gene is TRBV12-5, the J gene TRBJ1-2, with D perhaps TRBD1 (6 bases). V lost 6 bases and J 1 base, leaving 9 bases between the germline ends. Per germline, CDR1 LGHNT and CDR2 FRNRAP. This CDR3 region has 13 residues. Written as DNA, the CDR3 is TGTGCTAGTGGGACAGGAAGTAACTATGGCTACACCTTC. It encodes CASGTGSNYGYTF.

There are a few counts of this clone. The same CDR3 arises from other DNA sequences in this sample as well. The chain joins TRBV6-5 to TRBJ1-5; TRBD1 matches 8 bases. The CDR3 is made up of 13 amino acids. Germline V gene data show CDR1 as MNHEY and CDR2 as SVGAGI. V was clipped by 6 bases and J by 6 bases; unmatched bases: 4. CDR3 region: CASSWTGSQPQHF. In nucleotides, the CDR3 is TGTGCCAGCAGCTGGACAGGGAGTCAGCCCCAGCATTTT.